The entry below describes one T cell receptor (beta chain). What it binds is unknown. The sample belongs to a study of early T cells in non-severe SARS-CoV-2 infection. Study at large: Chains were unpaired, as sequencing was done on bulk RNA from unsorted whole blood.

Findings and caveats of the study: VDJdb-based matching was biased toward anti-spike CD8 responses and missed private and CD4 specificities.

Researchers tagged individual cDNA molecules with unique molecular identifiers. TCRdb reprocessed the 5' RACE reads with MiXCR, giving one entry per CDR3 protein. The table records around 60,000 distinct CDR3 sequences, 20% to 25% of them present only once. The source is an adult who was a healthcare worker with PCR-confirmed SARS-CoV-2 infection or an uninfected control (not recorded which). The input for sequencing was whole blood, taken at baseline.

The CDR3 nucleotides read TGTGCCAGCAGCCAGGAGGGGGCGCATACTGAAGCTTTCTTT. This codes for CASSQEGAHTEAFF. V and J are TRBV3-1 and TRBJ1-1, with 7 positions matching TRBD1. CDR3 size: 14 residues. V lost 3 bases and J lost 5; bases outside the gene matches: 6. Germline CDR1 is LGHDT and CDR2 is YNNKEL (reference sequence). Full variable domain (missing parts from reference TRBV3-1 and TRBJ1-1): DTAVSQTPKYLVTQMGNDKSIKCEQNLGHDTMYWYKQDSKKFLKIMFSYNNKELIINETVPNRFSPKSPDKAHLNLHINSLELGDSAVYFCASSQEGAHTEAFFGQGTRLTVV.